This T cell receptor (beta chain) was identified during a study of control samples from healthy donors and cancer patients (dated by TCRdb to 2019 to 2021). As to this clone: No cognate antigen has been identified for it. No clone much larger than this one lies a single base away; base qualities are absent.

Receptor amplification or capture employed the immunoSEQ multiplex PCR assay. TCRdb's version of the immuneACCESS table is confined to in-frame rearrangements and falls short of the full clone set. An unresolved V gene accounts for under half of the shortfall where checked; the remainder is of unknown origin. The sample table holds some 130,000 clones, of which roughly 91% were seen once. Jointly, the top ten make up under 9% of the sample. The CDR3 measures 13 amino acids from cysteine to phenylalanine. The entry retains the CDR3 DNA only, 39 bases that are in frame from base 1. After removal of 0 bases from V and 12 bases from J, the junction retains 6 bases not matched to a gene. Looking up the germline V gene yields CDR1 ENHRY and CDR2 SYGVKD.

The sample taken for sequencing was PBMCs. The TCR comes from a man aged 45-65 years with head and neck cancer. The chain links TRBV10-3 with TRBJ2-7, with 9 bases aligning to TRBD1. The encoded CDR3 is CAISESGTGTPYF. The nucleotides are TGTGCCATCAGTGAGTCTGGGACAGGGACTCCGTACTTC.